This T cell receptor (beta chain) emerged from a study of blood T cell repertoires in COVID-19. Study-level background: The analysed material was cDNA or gDNA that came from T cells, B-cell-depleted T cells, or PBMCs.

Per the study methods: Amplification of reference gene primers was used by the study to estimate nucleated cell counts. Only in-frame clones appear in the TCRdb table, and some are missing; sequencing was by immunoSEQ multiplex PCR. V, J and clone size are those of that table, while D and trimming were read from the DNA. The repertoire holds almost 350,000 clones, with 88% as singletons. CDR3 length: 14 amino acids. The ends lost 1 base at V and 4 bases at J; junction bases unmatched: 3. The germline gives CDR1 MNHEY, CDR2 SVGAGI. Across about 22 US areas, participants ranged in age from about 18 to 90 years.

The chain combines TRBV6-5 with TRBJ1-1, with 7 positions matching TRBD1. Sequencing was carried out using PBMCs or T cells enriched from blood (not recorded which). The TCR originated in a woman in her 30s who had been exposed to COVID-19. CDR3 DNA sequence: TGTGCCAGCAGTTACTTCCAGGGGGGCACTGAAGCTTTCTTT. Its translation: CASSYFQGGTEAFF.